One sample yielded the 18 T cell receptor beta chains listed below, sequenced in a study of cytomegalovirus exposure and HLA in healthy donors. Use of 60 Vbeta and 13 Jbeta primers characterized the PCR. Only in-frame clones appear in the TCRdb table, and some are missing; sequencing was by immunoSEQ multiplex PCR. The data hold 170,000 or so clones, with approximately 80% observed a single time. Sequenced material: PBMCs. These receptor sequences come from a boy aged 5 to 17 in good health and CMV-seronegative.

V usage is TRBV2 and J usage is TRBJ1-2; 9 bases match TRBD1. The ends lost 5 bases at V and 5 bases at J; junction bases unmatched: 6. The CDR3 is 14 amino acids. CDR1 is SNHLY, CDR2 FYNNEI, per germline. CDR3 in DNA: TGTGCCAGCAGTACGGACAGGGGCGGGTATGGCTACACCTTC. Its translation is CASSTDRGGYGYTF. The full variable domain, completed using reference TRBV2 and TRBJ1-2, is EPEVTQTPSHQVTQMGQEVILRCVPISNHLYFYWYRQILGQKVEFLVSFYNNEISEKSEIFDDQFSVERPDGSNFTLKIRSTKLEDSAMYFCASSTDRGGYGYTFGSGTRLTVV.

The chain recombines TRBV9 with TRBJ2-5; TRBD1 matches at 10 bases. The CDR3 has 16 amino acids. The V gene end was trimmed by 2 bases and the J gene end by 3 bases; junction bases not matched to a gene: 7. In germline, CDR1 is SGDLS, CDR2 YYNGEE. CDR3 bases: TGTGCCAGCAGCGTGCTTCCGGGGACAGGGGAAGAGACCCAGTACTTC. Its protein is CASSVLPGTGEETQYF.

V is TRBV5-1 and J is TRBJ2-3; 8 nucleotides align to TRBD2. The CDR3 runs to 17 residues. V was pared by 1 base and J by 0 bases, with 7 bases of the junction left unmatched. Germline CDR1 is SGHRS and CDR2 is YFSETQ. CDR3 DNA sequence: TGCGCCAGCAGCTTGTCCGGCCGGGGGGGAAGCACAGATACGCAGTATTTT. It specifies CASSLSGRGGSTDTQYF.

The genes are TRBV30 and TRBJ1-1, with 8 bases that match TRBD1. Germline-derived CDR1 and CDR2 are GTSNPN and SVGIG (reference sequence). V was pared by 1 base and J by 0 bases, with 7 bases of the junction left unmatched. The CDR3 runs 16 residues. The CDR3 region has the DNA TGTGCCTGGAGTGCCGGGACAGGTCCCATGAACACTGAAGCTTTCTTT. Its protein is CAWSAGTGPMNTEAFF.

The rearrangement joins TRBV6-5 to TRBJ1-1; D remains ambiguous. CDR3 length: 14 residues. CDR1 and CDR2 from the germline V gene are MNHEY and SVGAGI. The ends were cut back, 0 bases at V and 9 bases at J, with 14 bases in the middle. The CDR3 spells CASSYSLGVTQAFF. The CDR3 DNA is TGTGCCAGCAGTTACTCCCTCGGTGTAACTCAAGCTTTCTTT.

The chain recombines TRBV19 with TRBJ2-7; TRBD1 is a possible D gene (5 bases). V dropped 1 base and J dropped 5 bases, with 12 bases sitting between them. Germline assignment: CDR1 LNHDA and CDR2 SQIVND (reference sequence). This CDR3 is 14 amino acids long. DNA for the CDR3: TGTGCCAGTAGTATAGCTGCAGGGAACGACGAGCAGTACTTC. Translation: CASSIAAGNDEQYF.

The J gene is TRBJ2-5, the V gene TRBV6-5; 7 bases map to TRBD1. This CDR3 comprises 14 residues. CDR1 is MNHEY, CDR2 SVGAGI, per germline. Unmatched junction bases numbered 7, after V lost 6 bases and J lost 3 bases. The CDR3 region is CASRDRVGKETQYF. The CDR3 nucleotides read TGTGCCAGCAGAGACAGGGTGGGGAAAGAGACCCAGTACTTC.

CDR3 residues: CSVEAGTGEWTGELFF. As DNA, the CDR3 is TGCAGCGTTGAGGCCGGGACAGGGGAATGGACCGGGGAGCTGTTTTTT. This sequence joins TRBV29-1 and TRBJ2-2, with 10 positions matching TRBD1. Trimming at V came to 3 bases and at J to 5 bases, leaving 9 bases not matched to a gene. The CDR3 sequence is 16 residues long. The germline V gene has CDR1 SQVTM and CDR2 ANQGSEA.

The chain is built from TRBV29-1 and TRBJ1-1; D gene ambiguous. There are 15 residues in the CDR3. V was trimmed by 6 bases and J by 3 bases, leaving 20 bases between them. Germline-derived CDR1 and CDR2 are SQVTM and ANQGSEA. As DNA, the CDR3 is TGCAGCGTGCGCCCTTTACTCAGGCAATACACTGAAGCTTTCTTT. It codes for CSVRPLLRQYTEAFF.

This CDR3 is CASRNLITGIGAEAFF. The CDR3, as DNA: TGTGCCAGCAGAAACCTTATTACAGGAATTGGAGCTGAAGCTTTCTTT. The rearrangement uses TRBV5-4 and TRBJ1-1, with D possibly matching TRBD1 (5 bases). The ends were cut back, 5 bases at V and 6 bases at J, with 23 bases in the middle. From germline, CDR1 is SGHNT and CDR2 YYREEE (reference sequence). This CDR3 is built from 16 residues.

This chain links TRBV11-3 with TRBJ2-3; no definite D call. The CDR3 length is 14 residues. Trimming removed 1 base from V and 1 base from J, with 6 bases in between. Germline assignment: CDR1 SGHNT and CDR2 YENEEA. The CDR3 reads CASSLGLGTDTQYF. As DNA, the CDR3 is TGTGCCAGCAGCTTAGGGCTGGGCACAGATACGCAGTATTTT.

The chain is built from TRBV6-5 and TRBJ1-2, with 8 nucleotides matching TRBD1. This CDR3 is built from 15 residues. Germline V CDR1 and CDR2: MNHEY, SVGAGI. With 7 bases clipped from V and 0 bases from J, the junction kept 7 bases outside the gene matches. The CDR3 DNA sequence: TGTGCCAGCATCTTAACAGGGGGACCTAACTATGGCTACACCTTC. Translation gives CASILTGGPNYGYTF.

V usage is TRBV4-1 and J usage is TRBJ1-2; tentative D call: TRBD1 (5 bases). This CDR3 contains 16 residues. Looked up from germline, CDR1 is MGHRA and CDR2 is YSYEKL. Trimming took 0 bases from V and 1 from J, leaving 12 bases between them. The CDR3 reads CASSQDPQGFNYGYTF. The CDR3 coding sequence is TGCGCCAGCAGCCAAGACCCCCAGGGATTTAACTATGGCTACACCTTC.

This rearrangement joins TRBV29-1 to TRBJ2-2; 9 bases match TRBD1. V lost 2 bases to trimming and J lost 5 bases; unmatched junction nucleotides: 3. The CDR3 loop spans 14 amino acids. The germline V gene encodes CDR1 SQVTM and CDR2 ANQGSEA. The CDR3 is CSVERTGVTGELFF. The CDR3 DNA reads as TGCAGCGTTGAAAGGACAGGGGTTACCGGGGAGCTGTTTTTT.

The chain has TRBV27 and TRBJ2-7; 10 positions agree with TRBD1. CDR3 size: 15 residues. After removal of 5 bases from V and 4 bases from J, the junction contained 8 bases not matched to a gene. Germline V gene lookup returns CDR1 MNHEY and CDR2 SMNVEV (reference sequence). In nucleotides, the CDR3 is TGTGCCAGCAGTACGGACCGGGACAGGGGTTACGAGCAGTACTTC. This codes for CASSTDRDRGYEQYF.

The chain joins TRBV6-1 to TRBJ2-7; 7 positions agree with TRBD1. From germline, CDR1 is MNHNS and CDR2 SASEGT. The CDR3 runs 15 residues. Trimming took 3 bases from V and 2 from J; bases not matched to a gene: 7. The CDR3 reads CASSDPFRGTYEQYF. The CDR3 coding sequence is TGTGCCAGCAGTGATCCTTTCAGGGGGACCTACGAGCAGTACTTC.

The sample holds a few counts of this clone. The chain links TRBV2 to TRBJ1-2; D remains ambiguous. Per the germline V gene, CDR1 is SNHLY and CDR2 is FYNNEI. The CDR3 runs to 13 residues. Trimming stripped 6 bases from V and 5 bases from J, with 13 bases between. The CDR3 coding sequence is TGTGCCAGCAGCGACGAGGGCGGGTATGGCTACACCTTC. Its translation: CASSDEGGYGYTF.

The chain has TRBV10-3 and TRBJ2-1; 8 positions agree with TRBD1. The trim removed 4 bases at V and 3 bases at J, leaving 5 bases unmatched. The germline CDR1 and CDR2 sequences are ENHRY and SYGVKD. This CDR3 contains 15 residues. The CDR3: CAISGQGADYNEQFF. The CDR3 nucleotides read TGTGCCATCAGTGGGCAGGGGGCCGACTACAATGAGCAGTTCTTC.